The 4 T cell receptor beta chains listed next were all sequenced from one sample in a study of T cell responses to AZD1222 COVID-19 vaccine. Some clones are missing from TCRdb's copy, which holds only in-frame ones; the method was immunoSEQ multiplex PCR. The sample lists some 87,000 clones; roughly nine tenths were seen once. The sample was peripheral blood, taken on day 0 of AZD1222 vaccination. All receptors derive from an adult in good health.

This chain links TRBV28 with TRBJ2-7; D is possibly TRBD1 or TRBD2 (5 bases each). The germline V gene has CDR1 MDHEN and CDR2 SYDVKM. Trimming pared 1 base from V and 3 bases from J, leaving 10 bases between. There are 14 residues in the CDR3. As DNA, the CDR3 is TGTGCCAGCAGTTTATCCAGGGCGGGCTACGAGCAGTACTTC. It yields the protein CASSLSRAGYEQYF.

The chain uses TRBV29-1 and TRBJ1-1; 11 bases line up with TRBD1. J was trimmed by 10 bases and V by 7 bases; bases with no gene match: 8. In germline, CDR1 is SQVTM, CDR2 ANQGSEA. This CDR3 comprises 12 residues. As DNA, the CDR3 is TGCAGCGCCCTAGGACAGGGGGCTTCAGCTTTCTTT. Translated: CSALGQGASAFF.

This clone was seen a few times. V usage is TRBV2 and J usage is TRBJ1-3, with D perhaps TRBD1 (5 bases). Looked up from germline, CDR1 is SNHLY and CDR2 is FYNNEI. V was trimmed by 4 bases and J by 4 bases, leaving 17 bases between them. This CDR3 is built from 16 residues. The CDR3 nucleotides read TGTGCCAGCAGTGGAGGGGCAGCTGGACCCGGAAACACCATATATTTT. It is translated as CASSGGAAGPGNTIYF.

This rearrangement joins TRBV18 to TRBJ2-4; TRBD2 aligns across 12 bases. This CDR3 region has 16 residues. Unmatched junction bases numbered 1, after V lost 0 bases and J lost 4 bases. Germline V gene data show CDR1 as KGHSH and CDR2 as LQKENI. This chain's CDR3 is CASSPPGLAGKNIQYF. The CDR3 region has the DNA TGTGCCAGCTCACCACCGGGACTAGCGGGTAAAAACATTCAGTACTTC. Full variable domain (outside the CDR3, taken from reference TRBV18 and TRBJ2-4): NAGVMQNPRHLVRRRGQEARLRCSPMKGHSHVYWYRQLPEEGLKFMVYLQKENIIDESGMPKERFSAEFPKEGPSILRIQQVVRGDSAAYFCASSPPGLAGKNIQYFGAGTRLSVL.